This TCR beta chain was captured in a study of blood T cell repertoires in COVID-19. Study summary: Sample material is recorded as cDNA or gDNA derived from T cells, B-cell-depleted T cells, or PBMCs.

V was pared by 5 bases and J by 4 bases, with 8 bases of the junction left unmatched. The CDR3 loop spans 16 amino acids. Germline CDR1 and CDR2: KGHSH and LQKENI. In the original analysis: Reference gene primer amplification in the assay estimated nucleated cell counts. Sequenced by immunoSEQ multiplex PCR; TCRdb stores in-frame clones only, minus some. Clone size and V and J calls were adopted from that table, with D and trimming inferred from the DNA. The sample has some 120,000 clones, around 83% seen once; the top ten hold around 11%. The sequence came from a man in his sixties with acute or convalescent COVID-19. The sequenced sample was peripheral blood. The chain is built from TRBV18 and TRBJ1-3, with 10 positions matching TRBD1. This chain's CDR3 is CASSATTGGRGNTIYF. The DNA of the CDR3 is TGTGCCAGCTCAGCCACGACAGGGGGCAGGGGAAACACCATATATTTT. The full variable domain, completed using reference TRBV18 and TRBJ1-3, is NAGVMQNPRHLVRRRGQEARLRCSPMKGHSHVYWYRQLPEEGLKFMVYLQKENIIDESGMPKERFSAEFPKEGPSILRIQQVVRGDSAAYFCASSATTGGRGNTIYFGEGSWLTVV.